This T cell receptor beta chain was recovered during a study of blood T cell repertoires in COVID-19. Across the study: There were acute and convalescent COVID-19 samples, and they came from the United States, Italy and Spain. In each case, the material was cDNA or gDNA derived from T cells, B-cell-depleted T cells, or PBMCs.

Under the authors' procedure: Quantification of nucleated cells was approximated via reference gene primer amplification. The repertoire was sequenced with immunoSEQ multiplex PCR; TCRdb's copy has only in-frame clones and lacks some. V and J calls and clone size are copied from that table; D and trimming were computed from the DNA. The sample shows some 75,000 clones, 70% to 90% of them seen only once. Those enrolled in Seattle joined during active infection and were followed longitudinally afterward. The V end lost 4 bases, the J end lost 0 bases, and 13 bases lay between the germline ends. CDR3 size: 17 residues. CDR1 and CDR2 from the germline V gene are MNHNS and SASEGT.

The sequence was obtained from an elderly man with COVID-19, enrolled during active disease. The J gene is TRBJ1-6, the V gene TRBV6-1; D perhaps matches TRBD1 (6 bases). Source material: peripheral blood. The DNA of the CDR3 is TGTGCCAGCAGTGCCGACAGGTTCAGCTCCTATAATTCACCCCTCCACTTT. Translated, it gives CASSADRFSSYNSPLHF.